The 15 T cell receptor beta chains presented below share a single source sample, sequenced in a study of T cell clones after liver transplantation. Produced via immunoSEQ multiplex PCR; TCRdb's table is partial and in-frame only. The sample lists around 9,100 clones; roughly 79% were seen once. The starting material was CD8+ T cells from blood, obtained before liver transplant. The receptors were sampled from a human donor who received a liver transplant.

The chain carries TRBV6-1 and TRBJ1-3; tentatively, D is TRBD1 (6 bases). The germline V and J ends were trimmed by 3 bases and 0 bases, with 9 bases remaining between them. The CDR3 has 15 amino acids. The germline CDR1 and CDR2 sequences are MNHNS and SASEGT. The CDR3 region is CASSDMDSSGNTIYF. The CDR3 DNA reads as TGTGCCAGCAGTGATATGGACAGCTCTGGAAACACCATATATTTT.

In its sample, this clone ranks as medium-sized. This rearrangement joins TRBV7-2 to TRBJ2-1; D gene ambiguous. The CDR3 consists of 16 residues. Germline V CDR1 and CDR2: SGHTA, FQGNSA. V was shortened by 8 bases and J by 0 bases, with 17 bases between the two germline ends. CDR3 nucleotide sequence: TGTGCCAGCCCAGGAAGAAACAGTAGCTCCTACAATGAGCAGTTCTTC. This sequence encodes CASPGRNSSSYNEQFF. Full variable domain (missing parts from reference TRBV7-2 and TRBJ2-1): GAGVSQSPSNKVTEKGKDVELRCDPISGHTALYWYRQSLGQGLEFLIYFQGNSAPDKSGLPSDRFSAERTGGSVSTLTIQRTQQEDSAVYLCASPGRNSSSYNEQFFGPGTRLTVL.

The V and J genes are TRBV27 and TRBJ1-4; TRBD1 is a possible D gene (5 bases). Germline values: CDR1 MNHEY, CDR2 SMNVEV (reference sequence). The length of the CDR3 is 12 residues. The V end lost 5 bases, the J end lost 8 bases, and 9 bases lay between the germline ends. In DNA, the CDR3 is TGTGCCAGCAGTGCGCGGGGGGAAAAACTGTTTTTT. Translated, it gives CASSARGEKLFF.

The V and J genes are TRBV27 and TRBJ1-5; D possibly corresponds to TRBD1 (5 bases). Germline CDR1 is MNHEY and CDR2 is SMNVEV (reference sequence). Trimming shortened V by 4 bases and J by 5 bases, and 12 bases separated the two germline ends. This CDR3 has 14 residues. The CDR3, as DNA: TGTGCCAGCAGTTCCGGGGCCCGATATCAGCCCCAGCATTTT. It translates to CASSSGARYQPQHF.

The chain employs TRBV30 and TRBJ2-7, with no clear D. The CDR3 loop spans 10 amino acids. Germline V gene sequence: CDR1 GTSNPN, CDR2 SVGIG (reference sequence). V shed 1 base and J shed 7 bases, with 5 bases lying between them. The CDR3 DNA is TGTGCCTGGAGTGGGAAGGAGCAGTACTTC. This translates into CAWSGKEQYF.

The V and J genes are TRBV5-6 and TRBJ1-2; D might be TRBD1 (5 bases). Germline CDR1 is SGHDT and CDR2 is YYEEEE. CDR3 size: 14 residues. Trimming left V 4 bases short and J 4 bases short, with 14 bases between. The CDR3 sequence: CASSHRTFSYGYTF. The CDR3 nucleotides are TGTGCCAGCAGCCACAGGACGTTCTCCTATGGCTACACCTTC.

This clone came up a few times. The V gene is TRBV7-9, the J gene TRBJ1-1; TRBD1 is a possible D gene (5 bases). The germline V gene encodes CDR1 SEHNR and CDR2 FQNEAQ (reference sequence). This CDR3 has 17 amino acids. Trimming removed 5 bases at V and 0 bases at J, with 19 bases between. The chain's CDR3 is CASSLGPGGGMNTEAFF. CDR3 DNA sequence: TGTGCCAGCAGCCTAGGCCCTGGGGGTGGCATGAACACTGAAGCTTTCTTT.

The chain links TRBV28 to TRBJ2-3; D is undetermined. The V and J ends lost 10 bases and 2 bases respectively, with 13 bases between them. Germline V gene lookup returns CDR1 MDHEN and CDR2 SYDVKM. CDR3 length equals 13 residues. CDR3 coding DNA: TGTGCCATCCCGGGTGAGGACACAGATACGCAGTATTTT. It codes for CAIPGEDTDTQYF.

This chain uses TRBV28 with TRBJ1-2; possibly TRBD1 for D (5 bases). Trimming removed 3 bases from V and 0 bases from J, with 14 bases in between. CDR3 size: 16 residues. From germline, CDR1 is MDHEN and CDR2 SYDVKM. CDR3 amino acids: CASSFPGDGPNYGYTF. In DNA, the CDR3 is TGTGCCAGCAGTTTCCCGGGGGACGGCCCTAACTATGGCTACACCTTC.

This clone was seen a few times. This chain connects TRBV5-6 to TRBJ2-3; 12 nucleotides agree with TRBD2. The germline CDR1 and CDR2 sequences are SGHDT and YYEEEE. V gave up 0 bases and J gave up 2 bases; unmatched junction bases: 4. The CDR3 runs to 17 residues. For the CDR3, the DNA is TGTGCCAGCAGCTTGGGACTAGCGGGGGTAGTCACAGATACGCAGTATTTT. Translation: CASSLGLAGVVTDTQYF.

The chain carries TRBV9 and TRBJ1-4, with 7 bases that match TRBD1. With V trimmed by 3 bases and J by 0 bases, 5 bases remained unmatched. The CDR3 is 16 amino acids. CDR1 and CDR2 from the germline V gene are SGDLS and YYNGEE. CDR3 region: CASSAGGGATNEKLFF. The CDR3 DNA reads TGTGCCAGCAGCGCAGGGGGTGGTGCAACTAATGAAAAACTGTTTTTT.

The table lists this clone with a count of one. The chain recombines TRBV14 with TRBJ2-7; no firm D call. V dropped 5 bases and J dropped 3 bases, with 5 bases sitting between them. CDR3 length: 11 residues. Germline lookup yields CDR1 SGHDN and CDR2 FVKESK. The CDR3 DNA reads as TGTGCCAGCAGCGTTAACTACGAGCAGTACTTC. Its protein is CASSVNYEQYF.

The V call is TRBV6-5, the J call TRBJ2-7; 7 bases are a match to TRBD2. Trimming removed 6 bases from V and 1 base from J; junction bases left unmatched: 3. Germline V gene sequence: CDR1 MNHEY, CDR2 SVGAGI. The CDR3 is 13 residues long. The CDR3 sequence is CASSPGGSYEQYF. The CDR3 DNA sequence: TGTGCCAGCAGCCCGGGGGGTTCCTACGAGCAGTACTTC.

The chain joins TRBV7-8 to TRBJ2-7; 10 positions agree with TRBD2. In germline, CDR1 is SGHVS, CDR2 FQNEAQ. V gave up 7 bases and J gave up 5 bases; unmatched junction bases: 17. The CDR3 runs 17 residues. CDR3 in DNA: TGTGCCAGCACCCTTATTCCTAGCGGGAGAAGTAAAAACGAGCAGTACTTC. This sequence encodes CASTLIPSGRSKNEQYF.

V usage is TRBV9 and J usage is TRBJ2-3; no definite D call. The CDR3 extends over 11 amino acids. CDR1 SGDLS and CDR2 YYNGEE come from the germline V gene. Trimming stripped 10 bases from V and 4 bases from J, with 10 bases between. CDR3 sequence reads: CASPSPDTQYF. DNA for the CDR3: TGTGCCTCTCCCAGTCCAGATACGCAGTATTTT. Together with reference TRBV9 and TRBJ2-3, the CDR3 gives the full variable domain: DSGVTQTPKHLITATGQRVTLRCSPRSGDLSVYWYQQSLDQGLQFLIQYYNGEERAKGNILERFSAQQFPDLHSELNLSSLELGDSALYFCASPSPDTQYFGPGTRLTVL.